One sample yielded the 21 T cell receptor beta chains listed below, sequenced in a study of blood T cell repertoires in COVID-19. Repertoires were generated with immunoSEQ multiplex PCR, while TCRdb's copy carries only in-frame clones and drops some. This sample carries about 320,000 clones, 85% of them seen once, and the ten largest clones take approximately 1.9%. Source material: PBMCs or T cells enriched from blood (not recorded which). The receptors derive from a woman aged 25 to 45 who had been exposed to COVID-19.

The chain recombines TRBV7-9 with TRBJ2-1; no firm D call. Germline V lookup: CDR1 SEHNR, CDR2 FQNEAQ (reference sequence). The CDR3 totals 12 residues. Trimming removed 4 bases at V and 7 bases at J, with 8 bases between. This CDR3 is CASSSLENEQFF. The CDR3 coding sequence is TGTGCCAGCAGCTCACTGGAGAATGAGCAGTTCTTC.

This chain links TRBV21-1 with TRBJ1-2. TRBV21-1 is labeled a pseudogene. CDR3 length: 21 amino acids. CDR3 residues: CASSKHPKTRGFRTNYYGYTF. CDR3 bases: TGTGCCAGCAGCAAACATCCAAAAACCCGAGGGTTCCGCACAAATTACTATGGCTACACCTTC.

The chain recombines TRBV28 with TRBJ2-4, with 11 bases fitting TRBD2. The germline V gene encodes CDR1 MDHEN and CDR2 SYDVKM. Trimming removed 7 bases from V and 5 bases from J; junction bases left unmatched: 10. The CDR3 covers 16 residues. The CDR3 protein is CASTQLAGVGENIQYF. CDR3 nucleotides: TGTGCCAGCACTCAACTAGCGGGAGTTGGTGAAAACATTCAGTACTTC. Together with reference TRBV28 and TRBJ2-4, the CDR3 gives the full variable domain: DVKVTQSSRYLVKRTGEKVFLECVQDMDHENMFWYRQDPGLGLRLIYFSYDVKMKEKGDIPEGYSVSREKKERFSLILESASTNQTSMYLCASTQLAGVGENIQYFGAGTRLSVL.

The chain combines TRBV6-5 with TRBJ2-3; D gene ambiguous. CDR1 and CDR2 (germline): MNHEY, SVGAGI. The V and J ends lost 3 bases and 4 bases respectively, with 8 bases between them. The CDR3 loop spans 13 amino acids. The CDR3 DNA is TGTGCCAGCAGTTATTCGGCGGCAGATACGCAGTATTTT. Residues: CASSYSAADTQYF.

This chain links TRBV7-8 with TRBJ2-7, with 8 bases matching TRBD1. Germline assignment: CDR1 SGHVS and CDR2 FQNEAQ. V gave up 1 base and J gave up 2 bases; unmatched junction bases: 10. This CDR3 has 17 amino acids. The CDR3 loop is CASSLDSGQGRAYEQYF. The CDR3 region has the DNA TGTGCCAGCAGCTTAGATTCCGGACAGGGAAGGGCCTACGAGCAGTACTTC.

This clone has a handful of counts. In DNA, the CDR3 is TGTGCCAGCAGCGTAGGCCTTGCGGGAACCTCCTACGAGCAGTACTTC. Translated, it gives CASSVGLAGTSYEQYF. The rearrangement uses TRBV9 and TRBJ2-7; perhaps TRBD2 as D (6 bases). Looked up from germline, CDR1 is SGDLS and CDR2 is YYNGEE. Trimming took 0 bases from V and 0 from J, leaving 13 bases between them. The CDR3 covers 16 residues.

For the CDR3, the DNA is TGTGCCAGCAGCTATCCGACAGGAACCGGAAACACCATATATTTT. It yields the protein CASSYPTGTGNTIYF. This sequence joins TRBV7-8 and TRBJ1-3; D is perhaps TRBD1 (6 bases). CDR3 length: 15 residues. Trimming removed 4 bases from V and 4 bases from J, with 14 bases in between. Germline assignment: CDR1 SGHVS and CDR2 FQNEAQ.

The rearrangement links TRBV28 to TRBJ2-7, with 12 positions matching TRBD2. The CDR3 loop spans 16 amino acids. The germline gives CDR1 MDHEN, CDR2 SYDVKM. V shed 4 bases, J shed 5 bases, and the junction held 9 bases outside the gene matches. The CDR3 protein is CASSSGGLAGTDEQYF. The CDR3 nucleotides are TGTGCCAGCAGTTCGGGCGGACTAGCGGGAACCGACGAGCAGTACTTC.

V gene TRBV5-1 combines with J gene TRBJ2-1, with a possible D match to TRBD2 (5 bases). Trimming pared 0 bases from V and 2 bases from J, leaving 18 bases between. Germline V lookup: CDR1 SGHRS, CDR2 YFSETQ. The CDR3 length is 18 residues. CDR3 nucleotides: TGCGCCAGCAGCTTGGCTTTAGCCCTATCGGGAACCTACAATGAGCAGTTCTTC. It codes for CASSLALALSGTYNEQFF.

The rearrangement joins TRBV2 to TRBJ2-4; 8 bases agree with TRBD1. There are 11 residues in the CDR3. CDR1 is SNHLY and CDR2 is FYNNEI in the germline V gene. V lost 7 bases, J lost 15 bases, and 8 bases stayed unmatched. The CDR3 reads CASTSEGTGYF. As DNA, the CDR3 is TGTGCCAGCACTAGCGAAGGGACAGGGTACTTC.

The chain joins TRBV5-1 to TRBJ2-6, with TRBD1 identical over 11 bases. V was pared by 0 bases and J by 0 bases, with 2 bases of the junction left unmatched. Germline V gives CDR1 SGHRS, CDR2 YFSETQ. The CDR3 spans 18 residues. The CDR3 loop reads CASSLEGTGGSGANVLTF. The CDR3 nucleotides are TGCGCCAGCAGCTTGGAAGGGACAGGGGGCTCTGGGGCCAACGTCCTGACTTTC.

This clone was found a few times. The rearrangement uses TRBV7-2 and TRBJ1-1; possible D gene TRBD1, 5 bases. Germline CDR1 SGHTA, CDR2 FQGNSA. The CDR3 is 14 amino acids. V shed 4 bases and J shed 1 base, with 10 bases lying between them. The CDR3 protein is CASSYGHQNTEAFF. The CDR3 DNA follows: TGTGCCAGCAGCTATGGACACCAGAACACTGAAGCTTTCTTT.

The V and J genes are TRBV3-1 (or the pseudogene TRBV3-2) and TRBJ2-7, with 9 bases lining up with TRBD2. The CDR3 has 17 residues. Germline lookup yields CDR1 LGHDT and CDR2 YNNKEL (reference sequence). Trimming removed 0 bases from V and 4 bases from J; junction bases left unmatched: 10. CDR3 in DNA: TGTGCCAGCAGCCAAGAGGGACTAGCCGGAAGAAGATACGAGCAGTACTTC. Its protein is CASSQEGLAGRRYEQYF.

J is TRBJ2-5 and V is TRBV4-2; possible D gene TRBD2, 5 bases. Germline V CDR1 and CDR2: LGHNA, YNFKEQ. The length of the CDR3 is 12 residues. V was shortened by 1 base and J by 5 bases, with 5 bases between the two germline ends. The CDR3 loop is CASSQGGETQYF. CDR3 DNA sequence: TGTGCCAGCAGCCAAGGCGGGGAGACCCAGTACTTC.

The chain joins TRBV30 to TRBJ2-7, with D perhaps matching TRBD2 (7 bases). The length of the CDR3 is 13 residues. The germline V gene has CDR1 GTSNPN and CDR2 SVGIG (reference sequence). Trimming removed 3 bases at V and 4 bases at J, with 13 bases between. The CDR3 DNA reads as TGTGCCTGGAGGGGCGGGGGCAGATACGAGCAGTACTTC. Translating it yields CAWRGGGRYEQYF.

Written as DNA, the CDR3 is TGTGCCAGCAGTTACTCAGTAGGGGCCGGGAACACTGAAGCTTTCTTT. Translating it yields CASSYSVGAGNTEAFF. The chain links TRBV6-5 to TRBJ1-1, with D maybe TRBD1 (5 bases). This CDR3 region has 16 residues. V was cut by 0 bases and J by 1 base, with 12 bases left in between. The germline gives CDR1 MNHEY, CDR2 SVGAGI.

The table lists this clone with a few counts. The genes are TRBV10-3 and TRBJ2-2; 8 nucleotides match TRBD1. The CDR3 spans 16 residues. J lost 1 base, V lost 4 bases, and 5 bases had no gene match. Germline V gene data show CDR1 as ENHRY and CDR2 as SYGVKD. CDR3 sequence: CAISVRGQVNTGELFF. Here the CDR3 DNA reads TGTGCCATCAGTGTCAGGGGACAGGTGAACACCGGGGAGCTGTTTTTT.

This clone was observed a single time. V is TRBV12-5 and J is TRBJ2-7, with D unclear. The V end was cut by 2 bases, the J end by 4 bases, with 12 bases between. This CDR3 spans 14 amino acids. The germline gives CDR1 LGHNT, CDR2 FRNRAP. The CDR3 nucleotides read TGTGCTAGTGGTTTGCTGTACGTCAGATACGAGCAGTACTTC. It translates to CASGLLYVRYEQYF.

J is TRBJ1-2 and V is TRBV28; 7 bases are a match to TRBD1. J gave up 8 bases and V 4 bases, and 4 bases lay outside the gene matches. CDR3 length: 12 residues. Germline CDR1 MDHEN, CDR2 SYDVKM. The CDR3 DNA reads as TGTGCCAGCAGTTCTGGGACAGTGGGCTACACCTTC. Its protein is CASSSGTVGYTF.

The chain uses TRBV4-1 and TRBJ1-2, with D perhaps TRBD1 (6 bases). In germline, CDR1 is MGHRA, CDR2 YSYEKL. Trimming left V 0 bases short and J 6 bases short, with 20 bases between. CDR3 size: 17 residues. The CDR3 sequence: CASSQEGGGFRKNGYTF. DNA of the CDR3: TGCGCCAGCAGCCAAGAAGGGGGGGGCTTTCGGAAGAATGGCTACACCTTC.

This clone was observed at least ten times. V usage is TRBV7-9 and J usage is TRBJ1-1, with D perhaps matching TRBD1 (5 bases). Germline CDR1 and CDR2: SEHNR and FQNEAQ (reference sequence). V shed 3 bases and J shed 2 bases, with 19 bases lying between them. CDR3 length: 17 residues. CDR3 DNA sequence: TGTGCCAGCAGCTTCCTAGAGGACACTGGGTTTAACACTGAAGCTTTCTTT. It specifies CASSFLEDTGFNTEAFF.